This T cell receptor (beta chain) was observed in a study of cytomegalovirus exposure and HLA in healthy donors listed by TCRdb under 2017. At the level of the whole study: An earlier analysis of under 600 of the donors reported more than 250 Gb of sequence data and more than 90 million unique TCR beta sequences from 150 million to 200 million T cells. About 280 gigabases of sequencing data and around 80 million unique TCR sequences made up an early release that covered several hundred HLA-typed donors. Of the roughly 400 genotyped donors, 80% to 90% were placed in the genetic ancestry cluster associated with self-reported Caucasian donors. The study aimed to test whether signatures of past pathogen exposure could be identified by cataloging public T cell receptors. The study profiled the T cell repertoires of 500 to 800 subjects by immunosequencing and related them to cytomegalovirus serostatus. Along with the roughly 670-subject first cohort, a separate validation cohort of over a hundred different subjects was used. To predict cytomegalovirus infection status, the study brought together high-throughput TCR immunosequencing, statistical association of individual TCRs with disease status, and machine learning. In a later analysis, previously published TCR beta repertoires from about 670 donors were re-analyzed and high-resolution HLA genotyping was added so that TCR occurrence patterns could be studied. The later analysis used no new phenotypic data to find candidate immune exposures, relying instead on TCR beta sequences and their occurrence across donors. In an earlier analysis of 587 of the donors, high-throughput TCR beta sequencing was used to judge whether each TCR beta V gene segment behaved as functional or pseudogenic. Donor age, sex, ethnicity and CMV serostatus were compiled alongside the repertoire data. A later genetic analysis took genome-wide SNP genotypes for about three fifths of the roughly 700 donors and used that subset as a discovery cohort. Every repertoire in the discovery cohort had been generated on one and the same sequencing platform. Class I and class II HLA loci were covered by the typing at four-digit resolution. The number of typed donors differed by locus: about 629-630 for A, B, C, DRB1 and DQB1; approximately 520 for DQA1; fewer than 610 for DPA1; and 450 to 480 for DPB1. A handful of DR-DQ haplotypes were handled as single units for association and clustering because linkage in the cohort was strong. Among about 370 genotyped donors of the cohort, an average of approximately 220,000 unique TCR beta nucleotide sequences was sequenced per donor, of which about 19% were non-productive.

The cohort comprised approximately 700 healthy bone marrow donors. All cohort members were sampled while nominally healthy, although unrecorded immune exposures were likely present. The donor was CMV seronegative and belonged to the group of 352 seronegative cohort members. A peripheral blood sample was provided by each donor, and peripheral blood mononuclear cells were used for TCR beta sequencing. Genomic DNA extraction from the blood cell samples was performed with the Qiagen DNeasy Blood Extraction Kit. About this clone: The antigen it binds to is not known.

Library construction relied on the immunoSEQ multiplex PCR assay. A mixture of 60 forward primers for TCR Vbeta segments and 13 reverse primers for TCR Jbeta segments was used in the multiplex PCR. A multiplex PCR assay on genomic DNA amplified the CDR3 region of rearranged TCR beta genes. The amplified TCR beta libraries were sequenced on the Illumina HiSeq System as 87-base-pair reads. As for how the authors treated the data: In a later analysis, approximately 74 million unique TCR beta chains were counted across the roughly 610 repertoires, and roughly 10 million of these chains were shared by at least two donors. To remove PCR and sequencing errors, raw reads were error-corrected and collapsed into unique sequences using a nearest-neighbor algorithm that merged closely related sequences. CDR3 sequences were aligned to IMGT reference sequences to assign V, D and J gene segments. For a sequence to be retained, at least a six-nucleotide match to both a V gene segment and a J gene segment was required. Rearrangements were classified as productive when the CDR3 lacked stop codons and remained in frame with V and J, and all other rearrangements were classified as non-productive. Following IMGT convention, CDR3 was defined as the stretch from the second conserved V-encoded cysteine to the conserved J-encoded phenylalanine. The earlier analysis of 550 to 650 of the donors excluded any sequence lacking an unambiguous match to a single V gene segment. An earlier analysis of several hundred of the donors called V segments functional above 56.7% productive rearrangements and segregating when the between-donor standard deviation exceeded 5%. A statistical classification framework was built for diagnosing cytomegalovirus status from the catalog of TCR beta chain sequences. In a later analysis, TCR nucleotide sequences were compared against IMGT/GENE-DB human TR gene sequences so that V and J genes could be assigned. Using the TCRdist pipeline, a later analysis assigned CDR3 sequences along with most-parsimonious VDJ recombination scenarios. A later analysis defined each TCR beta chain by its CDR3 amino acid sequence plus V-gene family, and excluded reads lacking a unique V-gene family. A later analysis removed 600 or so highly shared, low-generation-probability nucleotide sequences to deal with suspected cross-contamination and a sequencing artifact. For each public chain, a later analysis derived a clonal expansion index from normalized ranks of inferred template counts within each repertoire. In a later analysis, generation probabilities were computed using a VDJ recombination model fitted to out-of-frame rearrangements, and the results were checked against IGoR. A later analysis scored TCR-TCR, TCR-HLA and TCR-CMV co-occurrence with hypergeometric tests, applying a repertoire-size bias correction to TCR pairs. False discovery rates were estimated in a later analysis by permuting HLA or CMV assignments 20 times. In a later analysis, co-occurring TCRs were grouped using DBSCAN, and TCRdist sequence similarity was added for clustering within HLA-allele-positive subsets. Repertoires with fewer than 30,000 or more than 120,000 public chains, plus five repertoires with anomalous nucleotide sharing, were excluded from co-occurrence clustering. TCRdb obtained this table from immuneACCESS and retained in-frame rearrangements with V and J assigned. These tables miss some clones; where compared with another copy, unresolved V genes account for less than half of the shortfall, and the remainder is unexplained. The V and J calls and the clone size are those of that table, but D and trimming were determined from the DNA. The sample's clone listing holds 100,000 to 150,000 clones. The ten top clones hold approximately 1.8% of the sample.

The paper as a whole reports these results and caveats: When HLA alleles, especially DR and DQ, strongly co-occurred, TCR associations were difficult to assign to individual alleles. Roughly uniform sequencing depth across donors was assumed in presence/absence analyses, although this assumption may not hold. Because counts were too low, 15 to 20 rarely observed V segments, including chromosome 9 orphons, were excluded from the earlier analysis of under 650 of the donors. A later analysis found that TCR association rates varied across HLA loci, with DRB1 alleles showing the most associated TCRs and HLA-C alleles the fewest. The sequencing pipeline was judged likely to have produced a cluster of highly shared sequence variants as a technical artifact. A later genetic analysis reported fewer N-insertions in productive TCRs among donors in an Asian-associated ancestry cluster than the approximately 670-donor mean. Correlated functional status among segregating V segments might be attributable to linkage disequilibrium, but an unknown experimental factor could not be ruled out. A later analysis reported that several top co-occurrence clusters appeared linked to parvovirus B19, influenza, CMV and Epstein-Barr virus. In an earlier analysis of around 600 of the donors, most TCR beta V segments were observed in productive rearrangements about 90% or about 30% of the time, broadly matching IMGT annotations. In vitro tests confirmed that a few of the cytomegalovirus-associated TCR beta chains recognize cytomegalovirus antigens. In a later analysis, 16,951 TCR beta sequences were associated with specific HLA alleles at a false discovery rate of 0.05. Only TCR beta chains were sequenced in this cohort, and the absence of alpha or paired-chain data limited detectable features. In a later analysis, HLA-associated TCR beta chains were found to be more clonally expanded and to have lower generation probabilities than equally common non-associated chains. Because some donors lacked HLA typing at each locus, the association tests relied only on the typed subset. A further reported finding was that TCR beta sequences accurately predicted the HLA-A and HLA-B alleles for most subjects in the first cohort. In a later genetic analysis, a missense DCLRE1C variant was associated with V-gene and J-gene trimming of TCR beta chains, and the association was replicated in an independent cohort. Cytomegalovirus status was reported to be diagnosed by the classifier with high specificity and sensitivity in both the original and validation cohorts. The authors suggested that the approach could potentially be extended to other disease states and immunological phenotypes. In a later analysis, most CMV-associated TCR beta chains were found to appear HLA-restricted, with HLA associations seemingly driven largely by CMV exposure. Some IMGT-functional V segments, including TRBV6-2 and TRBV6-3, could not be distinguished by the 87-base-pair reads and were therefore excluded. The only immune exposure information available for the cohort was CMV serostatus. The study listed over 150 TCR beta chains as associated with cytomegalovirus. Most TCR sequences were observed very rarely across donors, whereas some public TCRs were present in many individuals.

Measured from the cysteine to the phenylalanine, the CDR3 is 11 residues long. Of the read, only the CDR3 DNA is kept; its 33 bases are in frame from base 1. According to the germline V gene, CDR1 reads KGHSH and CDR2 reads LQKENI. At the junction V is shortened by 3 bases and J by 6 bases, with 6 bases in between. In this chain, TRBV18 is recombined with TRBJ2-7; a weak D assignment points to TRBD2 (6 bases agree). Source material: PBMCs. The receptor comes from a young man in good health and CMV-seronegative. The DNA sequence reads TGTGCCAGCTCACCCGGGGGCGAGCAGTACTTC. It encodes CASSPGGEQYF.